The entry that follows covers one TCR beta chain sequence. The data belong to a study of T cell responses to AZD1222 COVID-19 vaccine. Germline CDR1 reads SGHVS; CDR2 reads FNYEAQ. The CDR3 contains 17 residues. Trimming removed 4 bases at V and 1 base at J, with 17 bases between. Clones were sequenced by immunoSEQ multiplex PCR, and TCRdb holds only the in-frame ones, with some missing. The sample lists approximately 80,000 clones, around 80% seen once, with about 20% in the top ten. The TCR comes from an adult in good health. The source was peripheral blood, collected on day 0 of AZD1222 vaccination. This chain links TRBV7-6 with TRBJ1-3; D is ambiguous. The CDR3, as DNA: TGTGCCAGCAGCTCCTCACCGGCGGGAAATTCTGGAAACACCATATATTTT. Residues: CASSSSPAGNSGNTIYF.